These 30 T cell receptor beta chains were sequenced from one sample in a study of cytomegalovirus exposure and HLA in healthy donors. Amplification used 60 Vbeta primers and 13 Jbeta primers. Measured with immunoSEQ multiplex PCR; TCRdb has only the in-frame clones, and not every one. The repertoire consists of roughly 150,000 clones, with about 80% occurring once and the leading ten covering less than 10%. Sequencing was done on a sample of PBMCs. These receptors all come from a man aged 18 to 29 in good health and CMV-seropositive.

This chain uses TRBV4-1 with TRBJ1-1, with TRBD1 matching over 9 bases. CDR1 is MGHRA, CDR2 YSYEKL, per germline. Trimming removed 4 bases from V and 5 bases from J; junction bases left unmatched: 8. This CDR3 has 15 residues. This chain's CDR3 is CASSPQQGALTEAFF. For the CDR3, the DNA is TGCGCCAGCAGCCCGCAACAGGGGGCATTAACTGAAGCTTTCTTT.

This rearrangement joins TRBV28 to TRBJ2-1, with 7 bases lining up with TRBD2. From germline, CDR1 is MDHEN and CDR2 SYDVKM. The V segment lost 4 bases and the J segment 0 bases; nucleotides outside the gene matches: 6. The CDR3 totals 16 residues. This CDR3 is CASSSSGGVSYNEQFF. The CDR3 region has the DNA TGTGCCAGCAGTTCTAGTGGGGGGGTCTCCTACAATGAGCAGTTCTTC.

This clone was picked up one time. The chain employs TRBV5-4 and TRBJ2-5; tentatively, D is TRBD1 (6 bases). Germline values: CDR1 SGHNT, CDR2 YYREEE (reference sequence). Trimming took 4 bases from V and 5 from J, leaving 15 bases between them. This CDR3 region has 14 residues. The DNA of the CDR3 is TGTGCCAGCAGCCATGTACAGAGGGGGGAGACCCAGTACTTC. Encoded protein: CASSHVQRGETQYF.

This sequence joins TRBV5-1 and TRBJ1-5; the D is unclear. Germline V gene data show CDR1 as SGHRS and CDR2 as YFSETQ. The CDR3 consists of 13 residues. The V gene lost 0 bases and the J gene lost 3 bases, with 4 bases spanning the gap. As DNA, the CDR3 is TGCGCCAGCAGCTTGGAGCCCAATCAGCCCCAGCATTTT. Protein sequence: CASSLEPNQPQHF.

This sequence joins TRBV14 and TRBJ1-4; perhaps TRBD1 as D (6 bases). Between the trimmed V and J ends, which lost 0 bases and 7 bases, there was a span of 12 bases. Germline CDR1 SGHDN, CDR2 FVKESK. CDR3 size: 15 residues. The CDR3 DNA sequence: TGTGCCAGCAGCCAAGAAGCGGGGGGCGCTGAAAAACTGTTTTTT. Its translation is CASSQEAGGAEKLFF. Combining the CDR3 with reference TRBV14 and TRBJ1-4 gives the whole variable domain EAGVTQFPSHSVIEKGQTVTLRCDPISGHDNLYWYRRVMGKEIKFLLHFVKESKQDESGMPNNRFLAERTGGTYSTLKVQPAELEDSGVYFCASSQEAGGAEKLFFGSGTQLSVL.

The count of this clone is one. The chain joins TRBV5-1 to TRBJ2-1; D is perhaps TRBD2 (5 bases). The germline gives CDR1 SGHRS, CDR2 YFSETQ. Trimming left V 0 bases short and J 14 bases short, with 15 bases between. CDR3 length: 13 residues. CDR3 DNA sequence: TGCGCCAGCAGCTTGGAGGGAGCTGGCTGGGAGTTCTTC. This gives the protein CASSLEGAGWEFF.

The chain couples TRBV28 to TRBJ2-1; 12 bases map to TRBD2. Trimming removed 4 bases from V and 5 bases from J; junction bases left unmatched: 6. Germline V gene data show CDR1 as MDHEN and CDR2 as SYDVKM. The CDR3 totals 16 residues. CDR3 bases: TGTGCCAGCAGTTCGGGCTCTAGCGGGAGGGACAATGAGCAGTTCTTC. Translating it yields CASSSGSSGRDNEQFF.

The chain uses TRBV2 and TRBJ2-1; D may be TRBD2 (7 bases). CDR3 length equals 16 residues. Trimming cost V 0 bases and J 9 bases, with 18 bases left between them. Germline loops: CDR1 SNHLY, CDR2 FYNNEI. The DNA for the CDR3 is TGTGCCAGCAGTGAAGCTGGTCTAGTGGGGGGGCGTGAGCAGTTCTTC. Protein: CASSEAGLVGGREQFF.

The chain has TRBV7-9 and TRBJ1-2; 8 bases map to TRBD1. The CDR3 has 14 amino acids. Germline V gene data show CDR1 as SEHNR and CDR2 as FQNEAQ (reference sequence). Trimming removed 1 base from V and 7 bases from J; junction bases left unmatched: 5. CDR3 DNA sequence: TGTGCCAGCAGCTTAGGGATGGACAGGGTTGGCTACACCTTC. This gives the protein CASSLGMDRVGYTF.

In its sample, this clone ranks as medium-sized (0.01 to 0.1%). V is TRBV5-5 and J is TRBJ1-2; the D gene is possibly TRBD1 (5 bases). This CDR3 is built from 16 residues. Germline-derived CDR1 and CDR2 are SGHKS and YYEKEE (reference sequence). Trimming removed 0 bases at V and 4 bases at J, with 16 bases between. The CDR3 sequence: CASSLDRRGGPYGYTF. DNA of the CDR3: TGTGCCAGCAGCTTGGATCGGCGGGGGGGACCCTATGGCTACACCTTC.

J is TRBJ2-7 and V is TRBV2, with TRBD1 matching over 7 bases. The V gene end was trimmed by 3 bases and the J gene end by 7 bases; junction bases not matched to a gene: 9. Germline loops: CDR1 SNHLY, CDR2 FYNNEI. This CDR3 contains 14 residues. CDR3 nucleotide sequence: TGTGCCAGCAGTGAGGGGAGACAGGGTTTTGAGCAGTACTTC. This sequence encodes CASSEGRQGFEQYF.

The genes are TRBV7-9 and TRBJ2-1, with TRBD2 matching over 7 bases. The germline CDR1 and CDR2 sequences are SEHNR and FQNEAQ (reference sequence). V dropped 2 bases and J dropped 7; count of bases not matched to a gene: 8. The CDR3 consists of 15 residues. In nucleotides, the CDR3 is TGTGCCAGCAGCTTAACAAGCGGGAAGCCAAATGAGCAGTTCTTC. Translating gives CASSLTSGKPNEQFF.

Concerning this clone itself: The junction does not match germline at one end; this may be a read error. This sequence joins TRBV4-1 and TRBJ1-1; D unclear. This CDR3 is built from 14 residues. Germline CDR1 MGHRA, CDR2 YSYEKL. The CDR3 is CASSRTAGNPEAFF. The DNA of the CDR3 is TGCGCCAGCAGCCGAACGGCGGGGAACCCTGAAGCTTTCTTT.

This clone was counted only a few times. The rearrangement uses TRBV28 and TRBJ1-5; 7 nucleotides agree with TRBD1. Germline lookup yields CDR1 MDHEN and CDR2 SYDVKM. This CDR3 has 14 residues. The junction had 1 base not matched to a gene; V was cut back by 3 bases and J by 2 bases. The CDR3 DNA follows: TGTGCCAGCAGTTTCAGGGGGGGCAATCAGCCCCAGCATTTT. It translates to CASSFRGGNQPQHF.

The chain joins TRBV15 to TRBJ1-2; D perhaps matches TRBD1 (5 bases). The CDR3 runs to 17 residues. Germline CDR1 is LNHNV and CDR2 is YYDKDF (reference sequence). V was shortened by 0 bases and J by 6 bases, with 20 bases between the two germline ends. DNA of the CDR3: TGTGCCACCAGCAGAGATAGGGGCCGCCCGGGGGGTGATGGCTACACCTTC. Its protein product is CATSRDRGRPGGDGYTF.

V and J are TRBV11-2 and TRBJ2-1, with a possible D match to TRBD1 (6 bases). CDR3 length equals 15 residues. Trimming took 2 bases from V and 7 from J, leaving 15 bases between them. The germline V gene has CDR1 SGHAT and CDR2 FQNNGV. CDR3 amino acids: CASSLSLGALNEQFF. The CDR3 DNA sequence: TGTGCCAGCAGCTTATCTTTGGGGGCTTTGAATGAGCAGTTCTTC. Together with reference TRBV11-2 and TRBJ2-1, the CDR3 gives the full variable domain: EAGVAQSPRYKIIEKRQSVAFWCNPISGHATLYWYQQILGQGPKLLIQFQNNGVVDDSQLPKDRFSAERLKGVDSTLKIQPAKLEDSAVYLCASSLSLGALNEQFFGPGTRLTVL.

The V and J genes are TRBV4-3 and TRBJ2-7; 8 positions match TRBD2. Germline V CDR1 and CDR2: LGHNA, YSLEER. This CDR3 region has 16 residues. J was trimmed by 6 bases and V by 3 bases; bases with no gene match: 13. CDR3 nucleotide sequence: TGCGCCAGCAGCCATAGTACCGGGACTAGTGCGTTCGAGCAGTACTTC. It yields the protein CASSHSTGTSAFEQYF.

V gene TRBV27 combines with J gene TRBJ1-5, with 9 nucleotides matching TRBD1. The germline CDR1 and CDR2 sequences are MNHEY and SMNVEV (reference sequence). This CDR3 spans 14 amino acids. V shed 3 bases and J 6 bases; nucleotides not matched to a gene: 3. The CDR3 sequence: CASSFGQGSQPQHF. In DNA form, the CDR3 reads TGTGCCAGCAGTTTTGGACAGGGGAGTCAGCCCCAGCATTTT.

V usage is TRBV6-1 and J usage is TRBJ2-3; TRBD1 might be the D (6 bases). The V end was cut by 10 bases, the J end by 4 bases, with 12 bases between. This CDR3 has 12 amino acids. Germline V gives CDR1 MNHNS, CDR2 SASEGT. The CDR3 region is CATQGKPDTQYF. Written as DNA, the CDR3 is TGTGCCACTCAGGGGAAGCCAGATACGCAGTATTTT.

The chain uses TRBV6-5 and TRBJ1-2; TRBD1 matches at 8 bases. Germline V gives CDR1 MNHEY, CDR2 SVGAGI. J lost 2 bases, V lost 2 bases, and 4 bases had no gene match. This CDR3 contains 15 residues. The CDR3 DNA sequence: TGTGCCAGCAGTTACAAGGCAGGGGGCAACTATGGCTACACCTTC. This sequence encodes CASSYKAGGNYGYTF.

This clone occurred once. The junction differs from germline at one of its ends, possibly a read error. V usage is TRBV7-7 and J usage is TRBJ2-3, with D possibly TRBD1 on 6 matching bases. There are 14 residues in the CDR3. The germline V gene has CDR1 SSHAT and CDR2 FNYEAQ (reference sequence). The CDR3 reads CASSLQGSTDTQYF. CDR3 in DNA: TGTGCTAGCAGCCTACAGGGTAGCACAGATACGCAGTATTTT.

This clone was found once. V gene TRBV10-1 combines with J gene TRBJ2-7, with TRBD1 matching over 7 bases. Trimming took 0 bases from V and 2 from J; bases not matched to a gene: 4. CDR3 length: 15 amino acids. Germline-derived CDR1 and CDR2 are WNHNN and SYGVQD (reference sequence). CDR3 nucleotide sequence: TGCGCCAGCAGTGAGTCGGGGCAGGGGGCCTACGAGCAGTACTTC. Protein product: CASSESGQGAYEQYF.

The chain couples TRBV2 to TRBJ2-1; 9 positions match TRBD1. V shed 4 bases and J 3 bases; nucleotides not matched to a gene: 1. The germline V gene has CDR1 SNHLY and CDR2 FYNNEI. The length of the CDR3 is 14 residues. The CDR3 bases are TGTGCCAGCAGTGTGGACAGGGGCTACAATGAGCAGTTCTTC. Encoded protein: CASSVDRGYNEQFF.

The J gene is TRBJ2-5, the V gene TRBV27, with D tentatively TRBD2 (6 bases). CDR1 MNHEY and CDR2 SMNVEV come from the germline V gene (reference sequence). The CDR3 totals 16 residues. V was cut by 7 bases and J by 5 bases, with 23 bases left in between. CDR3 region: CASNPSRGFGGETQYF. The CDR3 coding sequence is TGTGCCAGCAACCCCTCCCGGGGTTTCGGAGGGGAGACCCAGTACTTC.

This clone has a handful of counts. The rearrangement uses TRBV6-5 and TRBJ2-2; a weak D match, TRBD2 (6 bases). Germline values: CDR1 MNHEY, CDR2 SVGAGI. The CDR3 runs to 15 residues. V lost 2 bases, J lost 10 bases, and 17 bases lay in between. The DNA for the CDR3 is TGTGCCAGCAGTTACGGTTTATCCGGGACTGTGGAGCTGTTTTTT. Its translation is CASSYGLSGTVELFF.

This chain uses TRBV12-5 with TRBJ2-1; D unclear. Trimming left V 4 bases short and J 5 bases short, with 15 bases between. Germline CDR1 and CDR2: LGHNT and FRNRAP. CDR3 size: 15 residues. CDR3 amino acids: CASGSGLNLDNEQFF. The CDR3 DNA is TGTGCTAGTGGTTCTGGGCTGAACTTGGACAATGAGCAGTTCTTC.

The CDR3 loop reads CASRIQENTEAFF. The CDR3 coding sequence is TGTGCCAGCCGAATACAGGAGAACACTGAAGCTTTCTTT. This chain uses TRBV7-9 with TRBJ1-1; possible D gene TRBD1, 5 bases. This CDR3 has 13 residues. The germline CDR1 and CDR2 sequences are SEHNR and FQNEAQ (reference sequence). V was shortened by 8 bases and J by 1 base, with 11 bases between the two germline ends.

The rearrangement links TRBV19 to TRBJ2-1; weak D call: TRBD2 (6 bases). Trimming removed 3 bases from V and 1 base from J, with 16 bases in between. The CDR3 runs to 17 residues. The germline gives CDR1 LNHDA, CDR2 SQIVND (reference sequence). As DNA, the CDR3 is TGTGCCAGTAGTATCTATAGTGGGGGGATATCCTACAATGAGCAGTTCTTC. It yields the protein CASSIYSGGISYNEQFF.

The rearrangement uses TRBV5-6 and TRBJ2-5; the match to TRBD1 covers 9 bases. Per germline, CDR1 SGHDT and CDR2 YYEEEE. This CDR3 spans 15 amino acids. Unmatched junction bases numbered 8, after V lost 3 bases and J lost 5 bases. The CDR3 loop is CASSSGGTGLETQYF. CDR3 DNA: TGTGCCAGCAGCTCCGGCGGGACAGGGTTGGAGACCCAGTACTTC.

This chain links TRBV4-3 with TRBJ1-1, with 7 nucleotides matching TRBD1. The CDR3 is 15 amino acids. The V gene's germline CDR1 is LGHNA and CDR2 YSLEER. The V gene end was trimmed by 4 bases and the J gene end by 5 bases; junction bases not matched to a gene: 10. Here the CDR3 DNA reads TGCGCCAGCAGCCCCTTGGTAGGGGGCGAAACTGAAGCTTTCTTT. Residues: CASSPLVGGETEAFF.